This T cell receptor beta chain was sequenced for a study of blood T cells in healthy people across ages. Study-wide results and limits: The long-lived group displayed more naive CD4+ cells, plus higher diversity, than the aged donors did.

The trim removed 6 bases at V and 7 bases at J, leaving 31 bases unmatched. CDR3 length: 21 amino acids. Germline V CDR1 and CDR2: DFQATT, SNEGSKA (reference sequence). For the second PCR, which ran for 7 to 11 cycles, a sample-barcoded 5' primer and a J-beta primer mix were used. TCRdb recomputed calls from the 5' RACE reads with MiXCR, one row per CDR3 protein. The table records approximately 1.5 million distinct CDR3 sequences, approximately 42% of them present only once. This clonotype occurred once. As yet, its antigen is unknown. The sample was blood. V is TRBV20-1 and J is TRBJ2-7; TRBD2 agrees at 12 bases. The receptor was isolated from a woman aged 18-29 years in good health. For the CDR3, the DNA is TGCAGTGCCATCACCTTCGAAAGGACTAGCGGGAACCTGGGAGGGTACAATGAGCAGTACTTC. The encoded protein is CSAITFERTSGNLGGYNEQYF.